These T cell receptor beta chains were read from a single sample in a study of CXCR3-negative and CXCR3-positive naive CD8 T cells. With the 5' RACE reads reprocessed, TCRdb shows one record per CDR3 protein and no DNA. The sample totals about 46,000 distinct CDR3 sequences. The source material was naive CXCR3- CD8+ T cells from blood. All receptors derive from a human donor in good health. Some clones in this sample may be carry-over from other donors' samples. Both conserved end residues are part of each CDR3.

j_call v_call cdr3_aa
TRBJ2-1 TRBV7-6 CASSPTGGSYNEQFF
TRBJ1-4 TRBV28 CASSDWTGLSPDNEKLFF
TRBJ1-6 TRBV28 CASSLDGTYNSPLHF
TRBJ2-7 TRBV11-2 CASSLTPNYEQYF
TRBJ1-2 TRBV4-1 CASSRFPGDGYTF
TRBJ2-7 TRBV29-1 CSVEEAVNGTAYEQYF
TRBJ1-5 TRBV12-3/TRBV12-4 CASSRPNQPQHF
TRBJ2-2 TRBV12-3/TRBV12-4 CASSLVDLSGEHTGELFF
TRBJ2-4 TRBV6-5 CASISSQAKNIQYF
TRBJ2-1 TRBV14 CASSPTEGGFEQFF
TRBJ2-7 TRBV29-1 CSVKLTGYEQYF
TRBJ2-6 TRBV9 CASSEGVSGTNVLTF
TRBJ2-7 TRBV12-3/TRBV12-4 CASSTARGEKYF
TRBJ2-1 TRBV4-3 CASSQTSFSYNEQFF
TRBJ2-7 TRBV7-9 CASSLGTSEQYF
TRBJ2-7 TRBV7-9 CASSLPRLAGEMDEQYF
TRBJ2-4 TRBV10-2 CASSTQLGKNIQYF
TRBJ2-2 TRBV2 CASSEYTGELFF
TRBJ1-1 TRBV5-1 CASSLARADTEAFF
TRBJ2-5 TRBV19 CASSGWETQYF
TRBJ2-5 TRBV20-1 CSANDENRESGTQYF
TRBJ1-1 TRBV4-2 CASSPGGYQLNTEAFF
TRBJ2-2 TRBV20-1 CTIAQGGAGELFF
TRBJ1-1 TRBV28 CASSLTYLGNTEAFF
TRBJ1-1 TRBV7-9 CASSFGTADTEAFF
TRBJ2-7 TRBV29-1 CSVGDGDYEQYF
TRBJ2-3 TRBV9 CASSPAEESSGSTDTQYF